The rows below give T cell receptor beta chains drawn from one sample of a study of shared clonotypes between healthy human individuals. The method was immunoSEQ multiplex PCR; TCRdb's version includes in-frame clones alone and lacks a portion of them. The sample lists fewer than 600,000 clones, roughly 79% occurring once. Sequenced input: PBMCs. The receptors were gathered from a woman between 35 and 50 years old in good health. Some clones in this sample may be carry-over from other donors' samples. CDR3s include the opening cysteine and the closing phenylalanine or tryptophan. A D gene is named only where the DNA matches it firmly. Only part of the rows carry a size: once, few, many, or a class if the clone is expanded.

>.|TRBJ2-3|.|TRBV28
CASNALGRVLSDTQYF
TGTGCCAGCAACGCCTTAGGGCGGGTTTTGTCCGATACGCAGTATTTT
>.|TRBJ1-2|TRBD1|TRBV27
CASSLLSGTAFGYTF
TGTGCCAGCAGTTTACTCTCCGGGACAGCCTTCGGCTACACCTTC
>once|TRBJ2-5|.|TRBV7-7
CASSFGGAGETQYF
TGTGCTAGCAGCTTTGGTGGGGCGGGAGAGACCCAGTACTTC
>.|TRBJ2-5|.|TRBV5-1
CASSLALGETQYF
TGCGCCAGCAGCTTGGCTTTGGGGGAGACCCAGTACTTC
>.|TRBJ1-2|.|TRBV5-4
CASSLAGEQGGGYTF
TGTGCCAGCAGCTTGGCGGGGGAACAGGGAGGCGGCTACACCTTC
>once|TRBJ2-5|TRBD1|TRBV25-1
CATTDRVAQETQYF
TGTGCCACCACCGACAGGGTAGCCCAAGAGACCCAGTACTTC
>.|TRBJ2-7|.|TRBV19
CASSDRTYEQYF
TGTGCCAGTAGTGACAGGACCTACGAGCAGTACTTC
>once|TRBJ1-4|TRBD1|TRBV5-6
CASSLETGATEKLFF
TGTGCCAGCAGCTTGGAGACAGGGGCCACTGAAAAACTGTTTTTT
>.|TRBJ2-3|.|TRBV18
CASSPTTDTQYF
TGTGCCAGCTCACCAACCACAGATACGCAGTATTTT
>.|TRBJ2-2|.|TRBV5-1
CASSFSSANTGELFF
TGCGCCAGCAGCTTCTCTAGTGCCAACACCGGGGAGCTGTTTTTT
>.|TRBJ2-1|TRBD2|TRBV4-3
CASSQDSGRNNEQFF
TGCGCCAGCAGCCAAGATAGCGGGAGAAACAATGAGCAGTTCTTC
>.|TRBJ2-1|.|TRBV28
CASRKWTGAYNEQFF
TGTGCCAGCAGGAAATGGACGGGAGCCTACAATGAGCAGTTCTTC
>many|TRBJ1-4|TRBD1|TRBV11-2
CASSAGTGGGEKLFF
TGTGCCAGCAGCGCCGGGACAGGGGGCGGTGAAAAACTGTTTTTT
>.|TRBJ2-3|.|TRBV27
CASSFGPSRHTQYF
TGTGCCAGCAGTTTTGGGCCTAGCAGACACACGCAGTATTTT
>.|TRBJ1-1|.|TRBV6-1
CASSHQENTEAFF
TGTGCCAGCAGCCACCAGGAGAACACTGAAGCTTTCTTT
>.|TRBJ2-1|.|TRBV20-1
CSALLFEQFF
TGCAGTGCCCTACTCTTTGAGCAGTTCTTC
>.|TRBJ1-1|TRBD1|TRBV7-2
CASSRPGNRGVTRGTEAFF
TGTGCCAGCAGCAGGCCCGGGAACAGGGGGGTCACACGGGGCACTGAAGCTTTCTTT
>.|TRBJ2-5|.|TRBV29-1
CSVEDQAGEETQYF
TGCAGCGTTGAAGATCAGGCAGGGGAAGAGACCCAGTACTTC
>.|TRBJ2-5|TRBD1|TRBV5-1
CASSLRDRGQETQYF
TGCGCCAGCAGCTTGAGGGACAGGGGGCAAGAGACCCAGTACTTC
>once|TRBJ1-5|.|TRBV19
CASKGEQGFGGQPQHF
TGTGCCAGTAAAGGTGAACAGGGATTTGGAGGTCAGCCCCAGCATTTT
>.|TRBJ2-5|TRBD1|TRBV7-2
CASSLRQGSETQYF
TGTGCCAGCAGCCTAAGACAGGGGTCGGAGACCCAGTACTTC
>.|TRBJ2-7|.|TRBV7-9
CASSLEYEQYF
TGTGCCAGCAGCTTAGAGTACGAGCAGTACTTC
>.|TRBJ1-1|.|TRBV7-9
CASSLGTRKNTEAFF
TGTGCCAGCAGCTTGGGGACACGAAAGAACACTGAAGCTTTCTTT
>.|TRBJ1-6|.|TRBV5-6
CASSPRVKAGNSPLHF
TGTGCCAGCAGCCCTAGGGTCAAGGCCGGGAATTCACCCCTCCACTTT
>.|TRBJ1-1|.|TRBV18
CASSPPFGPAEAFF
TGTGCCAGCTCACCACCCTTTGGGCCGGCTGAAGCTTTCTTT
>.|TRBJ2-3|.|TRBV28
CASRGYRLGTDTQYF
TGTGCCAGCAGGGGCTATAGGTTGGGCACAGATACGCAGTATTTT
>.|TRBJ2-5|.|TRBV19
CASSIGGLTQYF
TGTGCCAGTAGTATAGGGGGACTGACCCAGTACTTC
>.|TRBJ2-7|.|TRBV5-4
CASSQDSYEQYF
TGTGCCAGCAGCCAGGACAGCTACGAGCAGTACTTC
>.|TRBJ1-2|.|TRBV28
CASSPSGTLYGYTF
TGTGCCAGCAGCCCCTCCGGGACACTCTATGGCTACACCTTC
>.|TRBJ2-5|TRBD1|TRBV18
CASSGQKETQYF
TGTGCCAGCTCGGGACAGAAAGAGACCCAGTACTTC
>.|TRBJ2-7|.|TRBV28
CASSELGVWYF
TGTGCCAGCAGCGAACTGGGGGTTTGGTACTTC
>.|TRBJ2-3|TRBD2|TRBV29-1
CSVEVLAGADTQYF
TGCAGCGTTGAAGTTCTAGCGGGAGCGGATACGCAGTATTTT
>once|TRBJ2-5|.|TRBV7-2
CASSLNAVGETQYF
TGTGCCAGCAGCTTAAACGCGGTGGGAGAGACCCAGTACTTC
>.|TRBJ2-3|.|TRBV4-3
CASSHRAEPTDTQYF
TGCGCCAGCAGCCACAGAGCGGAGCCGACAGATACGCAGTATTTT
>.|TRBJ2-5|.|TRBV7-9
CASSQQQETQYF
TGTGCCAGCAGCCAACAACAAGAGACCCAGTACTTC
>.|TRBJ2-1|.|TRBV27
CASSLSNSGNEQFF
TGTGCCAGCAGTTTATCTAACTCAGGCAATGAGCAGTTCTTC
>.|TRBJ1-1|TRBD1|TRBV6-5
CATTKQGARTEAFF
TGTGCCACCACCAAACAGGGGGCGAGGACTGAAGCTTTCTTT
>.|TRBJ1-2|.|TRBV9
CASSVAGYGYTF
TGTGCCAGCAGCGTAGCCGGCTATGGCTACACCTTC
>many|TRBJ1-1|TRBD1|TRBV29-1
CSVGDRDRGKTFF
TGCAGCGTTGGGGACCGGGACAGGGGAAAAACTTTCTTT
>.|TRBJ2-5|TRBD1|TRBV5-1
CASSLSGTGEETQYF
TGCGCCAGCAGCTTATCCGGGACAGGGGAAGAGACCCAGTACTTC
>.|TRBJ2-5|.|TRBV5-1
CASSPGQETQYF
TGCGCCAGCAGCCCGGGGCAAGAGACCCAGTACTTC
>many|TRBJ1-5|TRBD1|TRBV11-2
CASSLVGREDRLNQPQHF
TGTGCCAGCAGCTTAGTCGGAAGGGAGGACAGGCTCAATCAGCCCCAGCATTTT
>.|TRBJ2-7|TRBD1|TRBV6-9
CASSQGQDLDYYEQYF
TGTGCCAGCAGCCAGGGACAGGACCTTGATTACTACGAGCAGTACTTC
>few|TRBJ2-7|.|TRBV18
CASSPKQLTYEQYF
TGTGCCAGCTCACCAAAACAGCTTACCTACGAGCAGTACTTC
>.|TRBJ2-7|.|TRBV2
CASMSPLSRTSYEQYF
TGTGCCAGCATGAGCCCCCTATCCCGAACCTCCTACGAGCAGTACTTC
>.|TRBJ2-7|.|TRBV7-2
CASSPGPASDEQYF
TGTGCCAGCAGCCCAGGTCCAGCCAGCGACGAGCAGTACTTC